The clone carrying this T cell receptor beta chain was counted a few times. This record comes from a study of T-cell memory formation after mild COVID-19. Per germline, CDR1 SQVTM and CDR2 ANQGSEA. This CDR3 spans 12 amino acids. Trimming removed 6 bases at V and 9 bases at J, with 15 bases between. MiXCR, applied by TCRdb to the 5' RACE reads, yields one record per CDR3 protein. The table includes 250,000 to 350,000 distinct CDR3 sequences, about a sixth detected once. This sequence was found in a man between 18 and 35 years old who had mild COVID-19 (a few samples of this study predate the infection). Cell type and time point are not known. This chain connects TRBV29-1 to TRBJ2-4; D uncertain. Sequenced: PBMCs or a T cell subset sorted from them (not recorded which). DNA of the CDR3: TGCAGCGTGAGTAGTGGGTCGTCCATTCAGTACTTC. This translates into CSVSSGSSIQYF.